These 28 T cell receptor beta chains were all obtained from the same sample, sequenced in a study of T cells expressing NK-cell markers. TCRdb reprocessed the 5' RACE reads, keeping one entry per CDR3 protein, no DNA. The sample includes some 150,000 distinct CDR3 sequences. The source material was blood T cells: a sorted CD56 or NKG2C T cell subset, CD4+ or CD8+ T cells, or bulk PBMC T cells (not recorded which). These TCRs come from a woman in her fifties or sixties in good health.

The chain recombines TRBV29-1 with TRBJ1-2; TCRdb outputs TRBD1, but without DNA this stays unchecked. The CDR3 loop spans 11 amino acids. CDR1 is SQVTM, CDR2 ANQGSEA, per germline. The CDR3 here is CSVTGTYGYTF.

The chain joins TRBV7-9 to TRBJ2-1; TCRdb designates TRBD2, a call that cannot be tested without DNA. The germline V gene encodes CDR1 SEHNR and CDR2 FQNEAQ (reference sequence). The CDR3 is 13 amino acids. CDR3 sequence reads: CASSHLLADEQFF. The full variable domain, in which reference TRBV7-9 and TRBJ2-1 provide the parts outside the CDR3, is DTGVSQNPRHKITKRGQNVTFRCDPISEHNRLYWYRQTLGQGPEFLTYFQNEAQLEKSRLLSDRFSAERPKGSFSTLEIQRTEQGDSAMYLCASSHLLADEQFFGPGTRLTVL.

J is TRBJ2-7 and V is TRBV7-9; TCRdb picks TRBD1, but there is no DNA to check that call. The CDR3 covers 15 residues. Germline V CDR1 and CDR2: SEHNR, FQNEAQ (reference sequence). This CDR3 reads CASSPTRDLTYEQYF.

The V call is TRBV6-5, the J call TRBJ1-5. CDR3 length equals 15 residues. Per germline, CDR1 MNHEY and CDR2 SVGAGI. The CDR3 protein is CASSPGLYSNQPQHF.

The chain combines TRBV4-1 with TRBJ2-7. Germline-derived CDR1 and CDR2 are MGHRA and YSYEKL. There are 15 residues in the CDR3. The CDR3 spells CASSQRNRGLYEQYF.

The chain couples TRBV6-5 to TRBJ2-2. The CDR3 consists of 13 residues. Germline V CDR1 and CDR2: MNHEY, SVGAGI. This CDR3 reads CASRNAGAGELFF.

The rearrangement links TRBV2 to TRBJ1-6. This CDR3 is 16 amino acids long. The germline gives CDR1 SNHLY, CDR2 FYNNEI. The chain's CDR3 is CASLLPPDSYNSPLHF.

The chain recombines TRBV12-3 or TRBV12-4 with TRBJ2-2; TCRdb picks TRBD1, but there is no DNA to check that call. This CDR3 has 16 amino acids. CDR3 residues: CASSTMVGARAGELFF.

The V gene is TRBV2, the J gene TRBJ2-1; the D call of TRBD1 rests on TCRdb alone, since no DNA is present to check it. From germline, CDR1 is SNHLY and CDR2 FYNNEI. The CDR3 covers 13 residues. The CDR3 is CASSDGTVIEQFF.

CDR3 residues: CANPPRGSSYNEQFF. V and J are TRBV5-6 and TRBJ2-1; absent DNA, TCRdb's TRBD1 call cannot be checked. From germline, CDR1 is SGHDT and CDR2 YYEEEE. This CDR3 region has 15 residues.

The rearrangement links TRBV12-3 or TRBV12-4 to TRBJ1-2; TCRdb picks TRBD1, but there is no DNA to check that call. CDR3 size: 14 residues. The CDR3 sequence is CASGMGQSNYGYTF.

The chain employs TRBV7-6 and TRBJ2-3. This CDR3 is 14 amino acids long. The germline V gene has CDR1 SGHVS and CDR2 FNYEAQ. The CDR3 sequence is CASSWIPSTDTQYF. Together with reference TRBV7-6 and TRBJ2-3, the CDR3 gives the full variable domain: GAGVSQSPRYKVTKRGQDVALRCDPISGHVSLYWYRQALGQGPEFLTYFNYEAQQDKSGLPNDRFSAERPEGSISTLTIQRTEQRDSAMYRCASSWIPSTDTQYFGPGTRLTVL.

The CDR3 sequence is CAWSPTGAYEQYF. The chain uses TRBV30 and TRBJ2-7; TCRdb calls TRBD1, which cannot be checked without DNA. This CDR3 has 13 amino acids. Looked up from germline, CDR1 is GTSNPN and CDR2 is SVGIG (reference sequence).

This chain's CDR3 is CATTGTGTGAYEQYF. The chain combines TRBV13 with TRBJ2-7; the TRBD1 assignment by TCRdb is unverifiable without DNA. CDR1 PRHDT and CDR2 FYEKMQ come from the germline V gene (reference sequence). The CDR3 contains 15 residues.

This chain joins TRBV5-1 and TRBJ2-2; with no DNA, the TCRdb D assignment of TRBD2 cannot be verified. The CDR3 has 18 amino acids. Per germline, CDR1 SGHRS and CDR2 YFSETQ. The CDR3 reads CASSLGTSDWENTGELFF.

The chain couples TRBV14 to TRBJ1-1. This CDR3 has 12 residues. In germline, CDR1 is SGHDN, CDR2 FVKESK. CDR3 amino acids: CASSQWLAEAFF.

The rearrangement joins TRBV29-1 to TRBJ2-7. The CDR3 runs 14 residues. Germline CDR1 and CDR2: SQVTM and ANQGSEA. This CDR3 is CSVVGTGAHYEQYF.

The genes are TRBV3-1 and TRBJ1-3. Germline-derived CDR1 and CDR2 are LGHDT and YNNKEL (reference sequence). The CDR3 is 13 residues long. The CDR3: CASSRVSGNTIYF. Full variable domain (missing parts from reference TRBV3-1 and TRBJ1-3): DTAVSQTPKYLVTQMGNDKSIKCEQNLGHDTMYWYKQDSKKFLKIMFSYNNKELIINETVPNRFSPKSPDKAHLNLHINSLELGDSAVYFCASSRVSGNTIYFGEGSWLTVV.

The chain employs TRBV20-1 and TRBJ2-7; lacking DNA, the TRBD2 call made by TCRdb goes unchecked. Per germline, CDR1 DFQATT and CDR2 SNEGSKA (reference sequence). The CDR3 sequence is 17 residues long. The CDR3 reads CSARDPRTSGVVYEQYF.

The V and J genes are TRBV20-1 and TRBJ1-1; lacking DNA, the TRBD1 call made by TCRdb goes unchecked. Germline V gives CDR1 DFQATT, CDR2 SNEGSKA (reference sequence). The CDR3 loop spans 13 amino acids. The chain's CDR3 is CSALWGAHTEAFF.

This chain uses TRBV11-2 with TRBJ2-2; lacking DNA, the TRBD2 call made by TCRdb goes unchecked. The CDR3 is made up of 17 amino acids. Germline V gene sequence: CDR1 SGHAT, CDR2 FQNNGV. The CDR3 protein is CASSLGLAGSNTGELFF.

The chain couples TRBV6-1 to TRBJ2-2. The CDR3 contains 15 residues. In germline, CDR1 is MNHNS, CDR2 SASEGT. The CDR3 loop reads CASVGGPANTGELFF.

This chain uses TRBV28 with TRBJ1-5; TCRdb selects TRBD1, and the lack of DNA leaves this call unchecked. CDR3 length: 15 amino acids. From germline, CDR1 is MDHEN and CDR2 SYDVKM. CDR3 amino acids: CASSLVVGGHQPQHF.

The J gene is TRBJ2-3, the V gene TRBV27; checking the TCRdb D call of TRBD1 is not possible without DNA. Germline CDR1 reads MNHEY; CDR2 reads SMNVEV (reference sequence). The CDR3 runs to 12 residues. The CDR3 region is CATTGGGDTQYF.

V is TRBV20-1 and J is TRBJ2-7; TCRdb returns TRBD2, unconfirmable since there is no DNA. The CDR3 is 19 residues long. CDR1 DFQATT and CDR2 SNEGSKA come from the germline V gene (reference sequence). The CDR3: CSARPSGTSSPTGIYEQYF.

The chain recombines TRBV2 with TRBJ2-3; TCRdb indicates TRBD2, and absent DNA this call remains unverified. CDR1 and CDR2 (germline): SNHLY, FYNNEI. There are 17 residues in the CDR3. The CDR3 sequence: CASSEALAGVSTDTQYF. Variable domain in full (rest from reference TRBV2 and TRBJ2-3): EPEVTQTPSHQVTQMGQEVILRCVPISNHLYFYWYRQILGQKVEFLVSFYNNEISEKSEIFDDQFSVERPDGSNFTLKIRSTKLEDSAMYFCASSEALAGVSTDTQYFGPGTRLTVL.

This sequence joins TRBV20-1 and TRBJ2-1. CDR1 and CDR2 from the germline V gene are DFQATT and SNEGSKA (reference sequence). This CDR3 is built from 16 residues. CDR3 loop: CSARLLGFSSYNEQFF.

The chain has TRBV12-3 or TRBV12-4 and TRBJ2-3; TCRdb proposes TRBD2, but this gene call is untestable without DNA. The length of the CDR3 is 16 residues. The CDR3 is CASAWGLAAITDTQYF.